This T cell receptor (beta chain) was sequenced during a study of cytomegalovirus exposure and HLA in healthy donors. The PCR was carried out with 60 Vbeta primers and 13 Jbeta primers. Produced via immunoSEQ multiplex PCR; TCRdb's table is partial and in-frame only. The sample lists 85,000 to 120,000 clones, roughly 74% occurring once. Points from the study as a whole: Immune exposure data for these donors was limited to CMV serostatus. There were a few CMV-associated chains whose specificity for CMV antigens was confirmed in vitro. Across donors, most TCRs were seen rarely, yet some public ones were widespread.

Comments on this clone: The antigen is undetermined.

The CDR3 sequence is 13 residues long. The germline V gene encodes CDR1 KGHSH and CDR2 LQKENI. V lost 3 bases to trimming and J lost 8 bases, with 13 bases between them. Sequencing was done on a sample of PBMCs. The receptor comes from a man aged 40-49 years in good health and CMV-seronegative. This rearrangement joins TRBV18 to TRBJ1-1; possible D gene TRBD1, 5 bases. CDR3 protein: CASSPGRSGEAFF. In DNA, the CDR3 is TGTGCCAGCTCACCCGGACGGTCAGGGGAAGCTTTCTTT.